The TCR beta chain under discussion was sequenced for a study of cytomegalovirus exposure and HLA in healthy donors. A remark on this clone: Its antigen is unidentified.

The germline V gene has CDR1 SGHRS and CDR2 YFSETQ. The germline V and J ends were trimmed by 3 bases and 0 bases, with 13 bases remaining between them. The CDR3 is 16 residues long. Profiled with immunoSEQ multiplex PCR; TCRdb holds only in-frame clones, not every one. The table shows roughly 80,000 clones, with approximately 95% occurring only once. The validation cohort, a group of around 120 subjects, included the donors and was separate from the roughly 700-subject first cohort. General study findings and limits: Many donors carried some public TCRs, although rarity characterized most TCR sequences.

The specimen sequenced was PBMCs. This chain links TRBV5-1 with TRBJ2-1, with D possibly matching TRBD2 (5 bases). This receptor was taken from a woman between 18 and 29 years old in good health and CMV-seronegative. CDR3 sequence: CASSSTTGSSYNEQFF. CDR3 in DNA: TGCGCCAGCAGCTCAACCACTGGGAGCTCCTACAATGAGCAGTTCTTC.